These T cell receptor beta chains were read from a single sample in a study of T cell responses to AZD1222 COVID-19 vaccine. Sequencing was performed with immunoSEQ multiplex PCR; in TCRdb, only in-frame clones are kept and a portion is missing. The sample contains roughly 70,000 clones, 87% of which appear only once. The sample in question was peripheral blood, obtained 28 days after the second AZD1222 dose. The receptors come from an adult who received the AZD1222 COVID-19 vaccine. Both conserved end residues are part of each CDR3. The D gene is left open where the match is weak. Where a row states a size, it is once, few, many or the class of an expanded clone; other rows omit it.

size: .; D: TRBD2; J: TRBJ2-3; V: TRBV5-1; CDR3: CASSLASGSQDTQYF; DNA: TGCGCCAGCAGCTTGGCTAGCGGGAGTCAAGATACGCAGTATTTT
size: .; D: .; J: TRBJ1-2; V: TRBV9; CDR3: CASSMDSLYGYTF; DNA: TGTGCCAGCAGCATGGACAGCCTCTATGGCTACACCTTC
size: .; D: .; J: TRBJ1-5; V: TRBV14; CDR3: CASSQGVQPQHF; DNA: TGTGCCAGCAGCCAAGGGGTTCAGCCCCAGCATTTT
size: .; D: .; J: TRBJ1-2; V: TRBV30; CDR3: CAWSGQGGPSHGYTF; DNA: TGTGCCTGGAGTGGGCAGGGAGGTCCGTCACATGGCTACACCTTC
size: once; D: TRBD2; J: TRBJ2-7; V: TRBV4-1; CDR3: CASSQVSGTSGGLSYEQYF; DNA: TGCGCCAGCAGCCAAGTCTCCGGGACTAGCGGGGGCCTCTCCTACGAGCAGTACTTC
size: .; D: .; J: TRBJ1-4; V: TRBV28; CDR3: CASSLTGYEKLFF; DNA: TGTGCCAGCAGTTTAACAGGGTATGAAAAACTGTTTTTT
size: .; D: TRBD1; J: TRBJ1-4; V: TRBV7-9; CDR3: CASSLGAGGWGEKLFF; DNA: TGTGCCAGCAGCTTAGGTGCAGGGGGCTGGGGTGAAAAACTGTTTTTT
size: once; D: .; J: TRBJ2-1; V: TRBV10-3; CDR3: CAISESGLLYNEQFF; DNA: TGTGCCATCAGTGAGTCTGGACTACTATACAATGAGCAGTTCTTC
size: .; D: TRBD2; J: TRBJ2-7; V: TRBV3-1/TRBV3-2; CDR3: CASSQITVGTKYF; DNA: TGTGCCAGCAGCCAAATAACAGTCGGGACTAAGTACTTC
size: .; D: TRBD1; J: TRBJ1-2; V: TRBV6-5; CDR3: CASSSGTGGRGYTF; DNA: TGTGCCAGCAGCTCCGGGACAGGGGGGAGGGGCTACACCTTC
size: once; D: .; J: TRBJ1-4; V: TRBV5-3; CDR3: CARSLGPGPYEKLFF; DNA: TGTGCCAGAAGCTTGGGTCCAGGGCCGTATGAAAAACTGTTTTTT
size: .; D: .; J: TRBJ1-3; V: TRBV1; CDR3: CTSSQGTNVDSGNTIYF; DNA: TGCACCAGCAGCCAAGGAACGAACGTCGACTCTGGAAACACCATATATTTT
size: .; D: .; J: TRBJ1-3; V: TRBV18; CDR3: CASSRGVSGNTIYF; DNA: TGTGCCAGCTCACGAGGGGTTTCTGGAAACACCATATATTTT
size: .; D: .; J: TRBJ1-3; V: TRBV24-1; CDR3: CAPMGGPSGNTIYF; DNA: TGTGCCCCTATGGGGGGACCCTCTGGAAACACCATATATTTT
size: .; D: .; J: TRBJ1-2; V: TRBV5-6; CDR3: CASTLNGGYTF; DNA: TGTGCCAGCACCCTGAACGGTGGCTACACCTTC
size: .; D: .; J: TRBJ1-2; V: TRBV7-8; CDR3: CASSLGGPAYGYTF; DNA: TGTGCCAGCAGCTTAGGAGGGCCTGCCTATGGCTACACCTTC
size: .; D: .; J: TRBJ1-4; V: TRBV30; CDR3: CAWKGGSGEKLFF; DNA: TGTGCCTGGAAAGGGGGGAGTGGAGAAAAACTGTTTTTT
size: .; D: TRBD1; J: TRBJ1-1; V: TRBV5-6; CDR3: CASSPRTGPGTEAFF; DNA: TGTGCCAGCAGCCCGAGGACAGGTCCAGGCACTGAAGCTTTCTTT
size: .; D: .; J: TRBJ1-3; V: TRBV4-2; CDR3: CASSQDPDSGNTIYF; DNA: TGTGCCAGCAGCCAAGATCCTGACTCTGGAAACACCATATATTTT
size: .; D: .; J: TRBJ2-3; V: TRBV3-1/TRBV3-2; CDR3: CASSLGDTQYF; DNA: TGTGCCAGCAGCCTTGGGGATACGCAGTATTTT
size: .; D: .; J: TRBJ2-1; V: TRBV18; CDR3: CASSLQGRGSYNEQFF; DNA: TGTGCCAGCTCTCTACAGGGGAGGGGCTCCTACAATGAGCAGTTCTTC
size: .; D: TRBD1; J: TRBJ2-5; V: TRBV6-5; CDR3: CASRLTGAQETQYF; DNA: TGTGCCAGCAGACTGACAGGGGCCCAAGAGACCCAGTACTTC
size: .; D: .; J: TRBJ2-7; V: TRBV7-2; CDR3: CASSAWGGYEQYF; DNA: TGTGCCAGCAGCGCCTGGGGCGGTTACGAGCAGTACTTC
size: .; D: .; J: TRBJ1-1; V: TRBV6-1; CDR3: CASSEMEGGDTEAFF; DNA: TGTGCCAGCAGTGAAATGGAGGGGGGGGACACTGAAGCTTTCTTT
size: .; D: .; J: TRBJ1-1; V: TRBV7-9; CDR3: CASSSREIQGKIEAFF; DNA: TGTGCCAGCAGCTCACGAGAAATACAGGGTAAGATTGAAGCTTTCTTT
size: .; D: TRBD1; J: TRBJ1-2; V: TRBV7-9; CDR3: CASSSTGVPLYGYTF; DNA: TGTGCCAGCAGCTCCACAGGGGTTCCACTCTATGGCTACACCTTC
size: .; D: .; J: TRBJ1-2; V: TRBV6-4; CDR3: CASSDHLPIRVGDYGYTF; DNA: TGTGCCAGCAGTGACCATCTCCCCATCAGGGTAGGGGACTATGGCTACACCTTC
size: .; D: TRBD2; J: TRBJ2-1; V: TRBV7-3; CDR3: CASSPRQPLTSGRDNEQFF; DNA: TGTGCCAGCAGCCCCCGTCAGCCCTTAACAAGCGGGAGAGACAATGAGCAGTTCTTC
size: .; D: .; J: TRBJ1-2; V: TRBV7-9; CDR3: CASSLRGYTF; DNA: TGTGCCAGCAGCTTACGTGGCTACACCTTC
size: .; D: .; J: TRBJ2-1; V: TRBV12-3/TRBV12-4; CDR3: CASSLGAGNEQFF; DNA: TGTGCCAGCAGTTTAGGAGCCGGCAATGAGCAGTTCTTC
size: .; D: TRBD2; J: TRBJ2-3; V: TRBV19; CDR3: CASSSGSADTQYF; DNA: TGTGCCAGTAGTAGCGGGAGCGCAGATACGCAGTATTTT